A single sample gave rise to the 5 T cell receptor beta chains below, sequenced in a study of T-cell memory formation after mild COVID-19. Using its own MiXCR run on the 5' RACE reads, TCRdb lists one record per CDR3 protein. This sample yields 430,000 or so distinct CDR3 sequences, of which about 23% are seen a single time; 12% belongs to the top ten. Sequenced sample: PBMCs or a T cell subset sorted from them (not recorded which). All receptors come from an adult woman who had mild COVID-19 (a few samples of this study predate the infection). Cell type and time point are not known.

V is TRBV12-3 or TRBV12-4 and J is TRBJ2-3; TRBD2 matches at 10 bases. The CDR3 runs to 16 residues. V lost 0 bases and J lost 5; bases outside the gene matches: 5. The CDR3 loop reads CASSLALAGVQDTQYF. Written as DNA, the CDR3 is TGTGCCAGCAGTTTAGCGCTAGCGGGAGTTCAAGATACGCAGTATTTT.

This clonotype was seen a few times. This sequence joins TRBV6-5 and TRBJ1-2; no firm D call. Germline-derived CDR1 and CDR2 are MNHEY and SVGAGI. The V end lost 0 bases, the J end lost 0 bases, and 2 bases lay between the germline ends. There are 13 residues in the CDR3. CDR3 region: CASSYSANYGYTF. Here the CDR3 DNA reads TGTGCCAGCAGTTACTCAGCTAACTATGGCTACACCTTC.

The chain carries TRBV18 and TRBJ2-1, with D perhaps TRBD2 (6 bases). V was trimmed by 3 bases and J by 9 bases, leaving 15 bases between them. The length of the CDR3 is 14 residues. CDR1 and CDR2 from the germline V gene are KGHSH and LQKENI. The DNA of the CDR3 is TGTGCCAGCTCACCCGTGACGGGAGCTCCTGAGCAGTTCTTC. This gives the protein CASSPVTGAPEQFF.

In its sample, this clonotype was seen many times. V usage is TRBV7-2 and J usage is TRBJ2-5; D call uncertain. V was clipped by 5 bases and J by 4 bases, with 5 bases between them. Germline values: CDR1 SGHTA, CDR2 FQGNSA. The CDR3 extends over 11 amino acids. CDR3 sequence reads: CASSARETQYF. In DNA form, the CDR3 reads TGTGCCAGCAGCGCTAGAGAGACCCAGTACTTC.

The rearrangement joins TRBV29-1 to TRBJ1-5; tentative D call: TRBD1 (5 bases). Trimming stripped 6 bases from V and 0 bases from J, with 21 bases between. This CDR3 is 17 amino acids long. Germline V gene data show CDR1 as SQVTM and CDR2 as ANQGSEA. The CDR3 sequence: CSVVTDGGGASNQPQHF. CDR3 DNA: TGCAGCGTCGTTACGGACGGTGGAGGGGCTAGCAATCAGCCCCAGCATTTT.